This section outlines one T cell receptor (beta chain) sequence together with its context. Its specificity is not known. Two nested PCRs, about 17 and 10 cycles, amplified TCRalpha and TCRbeta cDNA. Following a re-call of the 5' RACE reads, TCRdb has one entry per CDR3 protein and lacks DNA. The sample has approximately 150,000 distinct CDR3 sequences; the top ten hold approximately 2.4%. These data are taken from a study of monozygotic twins with inflammatory bowel disease. Study outcomes and limitations: No discrimination was achieved between different T cell subtypes.

The CDR3 totals 12 residues. Germline-derived CDR1 and CDR2 are DFQATT and SNEGSKA (reference sequence). The sequence derives from a human donor with ulcerative colitis or Crohn's disease, or a healthy co-twin of an affected twin (not recorded which). Material for sequencing was blood. The rearrangement uses TRBV20-1 and TRBJ2-1; the D call of TRBD1 rests on TCRdb alone, since no DNA is present to check it. This CDR3 reads CSAMAQGSEQFF.